This TCR beta chain was recorded in a study of blood T cell repertoires in COVID-19. Study at large: Sites across the United States, Italy and Spain contributed samples from acute and convalescent COVID-19. From T cells, B-cell-depleted T cells, or PBMCs came the material, which was cDNA or gDNA.

Authors' processing steps: Amplification of reference gene primers provided the estimated nucleated cell counts. Assay: immunoSEQ multiplex PCR; the TCRdb copy retains only in-frame clones and omits some. That table supplies the V and J calls and clone size; D and trimming were determined from the DNA. The sample has 50,000 to 70,000 clones; 78% are singletons. The CDR3 loop spans 14 amino acids. Trimming removed 8 bases at V and 2 bases at J, with 15 bases between. This TCR was recovered from a human donor in a cohort sampled during active COVID-19. The chain has TRBV23-1 and TRBJ1-1, with a possible D match to TRBD1 (5 bases). TRBV23-1 is designated an ORF whose function remains uncertain. The material sequenced was peripheral blood. CDR3 sequence reads: CASPGPGPNTEAFF. The CDR3 DNA follows: TGCGCCAGCCCAGGGCCAGGGCCTAACACTGAAGCTTTCTTT.